The clone carrying this T cell receptor (beta chain) has just a few counts. Antigen unknown. This sample was taken from a study of T-cell memory formation after mild COVID-19. Study outcomes and limitations: Clones which contracted sat mainly in CM and EM if CD4+, and in EMRA if CD8+.

This CDR3 is built from 14 residues. V gave up 0 bases and J gave up 0 bases, with 6 bases separating them. Germline loops: CDR1 ENHRY, CDR2 SYGVKD. Using its own MiXCR run on the 5' RACE reads, TCRdb lists one record per CDR3 protein. The sample lists about 340,000 distinct CDR3 sequences, 15% to 20% occurring once. The TCR sequence derives from a man younger than 30 who had mild COVID-19 (a few samples of this study predate the infection). Cell type and time point are not known. The sequenced sample consisted of PBMCs or a T cell subset sorted from them (not recorded which). The genes are TRBV10-3 and TRBJ2-7; perhaps D is TRBD1 or TRBD2 (5 bases each). The CDR3 sequence is CAISESGTSYEQYF. The CDR3 DNA sequence: TGTGCCATCAGTGAGTCTGGGACCTCCTACGAGCAGTACTTC.